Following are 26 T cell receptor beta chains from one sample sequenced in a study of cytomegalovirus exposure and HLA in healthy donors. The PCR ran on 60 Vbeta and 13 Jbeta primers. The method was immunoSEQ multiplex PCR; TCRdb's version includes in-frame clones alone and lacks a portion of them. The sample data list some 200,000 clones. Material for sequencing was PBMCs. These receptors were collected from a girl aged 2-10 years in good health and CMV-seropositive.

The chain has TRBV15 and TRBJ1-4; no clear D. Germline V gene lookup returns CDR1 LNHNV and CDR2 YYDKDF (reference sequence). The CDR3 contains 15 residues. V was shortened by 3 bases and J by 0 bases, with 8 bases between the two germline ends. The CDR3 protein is CATSRTIATNEKLFF. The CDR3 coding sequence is TGTGCCACCAGCAGGACAATCGCAACTAATGAAAAACTGTTTTTT.

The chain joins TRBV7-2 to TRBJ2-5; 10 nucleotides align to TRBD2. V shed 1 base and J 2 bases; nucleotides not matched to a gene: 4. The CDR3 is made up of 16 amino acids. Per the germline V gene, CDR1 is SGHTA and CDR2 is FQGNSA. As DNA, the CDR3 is TGTGCCAGCAGCTTAGATGTTAGCGGGAGGCAAGAGACCCAGTACTTC. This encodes CASSLDVSGRQETQYF.

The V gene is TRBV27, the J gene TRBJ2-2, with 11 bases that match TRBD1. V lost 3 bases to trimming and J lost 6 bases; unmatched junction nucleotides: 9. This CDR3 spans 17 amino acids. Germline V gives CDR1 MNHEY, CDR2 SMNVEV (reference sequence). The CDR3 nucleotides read TGTGCCAGCAGTTTTTACTCCCCGGGACAGGGGGCCGGGGAGCTGTTTTTT. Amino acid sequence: CASSFYSPGQGAGELFF.

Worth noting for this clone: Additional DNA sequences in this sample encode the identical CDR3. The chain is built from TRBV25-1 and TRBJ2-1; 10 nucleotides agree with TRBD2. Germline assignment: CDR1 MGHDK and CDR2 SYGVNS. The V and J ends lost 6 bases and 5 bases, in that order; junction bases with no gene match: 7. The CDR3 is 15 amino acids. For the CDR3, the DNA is TGTGCCAGCAGCTTAGCGGGAGGCGCCCACAATGAGCAGTTCTTC. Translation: CASSLAGGAHNEQFF.

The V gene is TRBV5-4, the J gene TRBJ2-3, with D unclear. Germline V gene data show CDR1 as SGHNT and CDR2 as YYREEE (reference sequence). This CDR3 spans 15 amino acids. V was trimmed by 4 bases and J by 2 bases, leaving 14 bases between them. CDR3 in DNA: TGTGCCAGCAGCCCCAGCACGGGTCCCACAGATACGCAGTATTTT. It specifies CASSPSTGPTDTQYF. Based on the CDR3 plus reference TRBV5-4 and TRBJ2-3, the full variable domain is ETGVTQSPTHLIKTRGQQVTLRCSSQSGHNTVSWYQQALGQGPQFIFQYYREEENGRGNFPPRFSGLQFPNYSSELNVNALELDDSALYLCASSPSTGPTDTQYFGPGTRLTVL.

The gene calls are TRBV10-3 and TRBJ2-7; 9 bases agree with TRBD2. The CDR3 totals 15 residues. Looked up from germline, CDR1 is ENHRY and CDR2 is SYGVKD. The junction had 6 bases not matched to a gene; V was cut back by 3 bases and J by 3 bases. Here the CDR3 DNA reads TGTGCCATCAGTGACGGGACTAGCCTCATCTACGAGCAGTACTTC. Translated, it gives CAISDGTSLIYEQYF.

This CDR3 reads CASKEGGDYGYTF. DNA of the CDR3: TGTGCCAGCAAGGAGGGTGGAGACTATGGCTACACCTTC. The chain recombines TRBV7-9 with TRBJ1-2, with D uncertain. V was pared by 7 bases and J by 3 bases, with 12 bases between. The germline gives CDR1 SEHNR, CDR2 FQNEAQ (reference sequence). This CDR3 spans 13 amino acids. The variable domain in full, completed from reference TRBV7-9 and TRBJ1-2, reads DTGVSQNPRHKITKRGQNVTFRCDPISEHNRLYWYRQTLGQGPEFLTYFQNEAQLEKSRLLSDRFSAERPKGSFSTLEIQRTEQGDSAMYLCASKEGGDYGYTFGSGTRLTVV.

CDR3 nucleotide sequence: TGTGCCAGCAGCTTTAGCGGGAGCACAGATACGCAGTATTTT. It is translated as CASSFSGSTDTQYF. This rearrangement joins TRBV7-9 to TRBJ2-3; 7 bases are shared with TRBD2. The CDR3 runs 14 residues. Germline trimming cut 3 bases from V and 0 bases from J; bases unmatched to any gene: 0. The germline V gene encodes CDR1 SEHNR and CDR2 FQNEAQ (reference sequence).

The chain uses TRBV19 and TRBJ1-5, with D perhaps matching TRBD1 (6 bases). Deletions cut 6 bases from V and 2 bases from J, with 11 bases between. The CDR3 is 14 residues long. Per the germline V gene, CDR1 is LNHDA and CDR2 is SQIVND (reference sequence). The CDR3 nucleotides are TGTGCCAGTAGCCGGGGGGCAGGCAATCAGCCCCAGCATTTT. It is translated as CASSRGAGNQPQHF.

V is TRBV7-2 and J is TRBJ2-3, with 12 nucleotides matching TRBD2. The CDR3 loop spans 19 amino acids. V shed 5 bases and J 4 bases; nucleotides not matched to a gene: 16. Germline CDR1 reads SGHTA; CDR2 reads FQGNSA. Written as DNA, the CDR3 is TGTGCCAGCAGCCCGGGACTAGCGGGTAACCTTATGGCGGCAGATACGCAGTATTTT. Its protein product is CASSPGLAGNLMAADTQYF.

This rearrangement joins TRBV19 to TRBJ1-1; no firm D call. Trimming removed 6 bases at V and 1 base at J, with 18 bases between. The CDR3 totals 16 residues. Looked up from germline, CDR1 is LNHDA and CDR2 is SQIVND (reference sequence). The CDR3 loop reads CASRHLSRPENTEAFF. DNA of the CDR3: TGTGCCAGTAGACATTTGTCGCGGCCAGAGAACACTGAAGCTTTCTTT.

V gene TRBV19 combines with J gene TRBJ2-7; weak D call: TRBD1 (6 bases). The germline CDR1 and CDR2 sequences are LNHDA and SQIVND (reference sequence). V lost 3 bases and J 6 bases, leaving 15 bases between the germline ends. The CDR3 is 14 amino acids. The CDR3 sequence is CASSMGQGIREQYF. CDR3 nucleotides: TGTGCCAGTAGTATGGGGCAGGGGATCCGCGAGCAGTACTTC.

The CDR3 sequence is CASSQENGVNTKNEQFF. For the CDR3, the DNA is TGCGCCAGCAGCCAAGAGAACGGGGTAAATACGAAAAATGAGCAGTTCTTC. The chain combines TRBV4-1 with TRBJ2-1, with D maybe TRBD2 (5 bases). The CDR3 loop spans 17 amino acids. The germline V gene encodes CDR1 MGHRA and CDR2 YSYEKL. Trimming cost V 0 bases and J 7 bases, with 19 bases left between them.

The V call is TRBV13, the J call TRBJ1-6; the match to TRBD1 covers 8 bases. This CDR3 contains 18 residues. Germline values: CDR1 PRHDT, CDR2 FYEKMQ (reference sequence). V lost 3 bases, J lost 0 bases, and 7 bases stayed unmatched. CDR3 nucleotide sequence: TGTGCCAGCAGCTTCGACAGGGGTGCTAGCTCCTATAATTCACCCCTCCACTTT. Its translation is CASSFDRGASSYNSPLHF. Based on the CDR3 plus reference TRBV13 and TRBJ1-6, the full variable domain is AAGVIQSPRHLIKEKRETATLKCYPIPRHDTVYWYQQGPGQDPQFLISFYEKMQSDKGSIPDRFSAQQFSDYHSELNMSSLELGDSALYFCASSFDRGASSYNSPLHFGNGTRLTVT.

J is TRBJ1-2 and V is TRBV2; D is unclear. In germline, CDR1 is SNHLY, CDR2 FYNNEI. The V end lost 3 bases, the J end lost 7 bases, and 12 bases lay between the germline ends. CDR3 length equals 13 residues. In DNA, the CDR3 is TGTGCCAGCAGTGACGGGTCAGGAGGTGGCTACACCTTC. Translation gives CASSDGSGGGYTF.

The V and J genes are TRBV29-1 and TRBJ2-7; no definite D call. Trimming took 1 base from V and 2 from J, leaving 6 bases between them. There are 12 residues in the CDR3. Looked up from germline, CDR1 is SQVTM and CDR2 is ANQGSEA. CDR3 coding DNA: TGCAGCGTTGAAGGGCGGACCTACGAGCAGTACTTC. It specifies CSVEGRTYEQYF.

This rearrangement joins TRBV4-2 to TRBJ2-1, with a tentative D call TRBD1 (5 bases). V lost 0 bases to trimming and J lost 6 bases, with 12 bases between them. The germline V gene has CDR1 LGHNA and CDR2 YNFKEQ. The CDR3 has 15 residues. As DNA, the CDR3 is TGTGCCAGCAGCCAAGAAAGGGGCACCGTCAATGAGCAGTTCTTC. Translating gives CASSQERGTVNEQFF.

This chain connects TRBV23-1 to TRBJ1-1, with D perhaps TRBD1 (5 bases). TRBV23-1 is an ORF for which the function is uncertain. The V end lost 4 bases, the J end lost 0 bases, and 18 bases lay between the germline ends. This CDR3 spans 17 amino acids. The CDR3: CASSPPGQEYLNTEAFF. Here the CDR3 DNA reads TGCGCCAGCAGTCCCCCAGGGCAGGAATATCTGAACACTGAAGCTTTCTTT.

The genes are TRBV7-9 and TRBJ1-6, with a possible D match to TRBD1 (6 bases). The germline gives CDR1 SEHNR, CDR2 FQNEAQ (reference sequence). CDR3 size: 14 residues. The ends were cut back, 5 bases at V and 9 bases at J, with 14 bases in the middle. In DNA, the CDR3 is TGTGCCAGCAGCGATGACAGGATAGTTTCACCCCTCCACTTT. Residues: CASSDDRIVSPLHF.

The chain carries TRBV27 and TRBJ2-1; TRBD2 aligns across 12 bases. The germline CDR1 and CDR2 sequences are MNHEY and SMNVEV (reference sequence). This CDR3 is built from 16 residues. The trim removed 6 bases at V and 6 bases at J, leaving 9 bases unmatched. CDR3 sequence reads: CASSLLAGGSLNEQFF. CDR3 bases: TGTGCCAGCAGCCTCCTAGCGGGAGGGTCGCTCAATGAGCAGTTCTTC.

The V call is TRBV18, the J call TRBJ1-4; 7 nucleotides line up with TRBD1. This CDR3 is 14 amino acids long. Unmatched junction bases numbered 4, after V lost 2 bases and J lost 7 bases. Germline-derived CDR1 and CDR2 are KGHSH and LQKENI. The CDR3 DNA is TGTGCCAGCTCACCAAACAGGGGCGGTGAAAAACTGTTTTTT. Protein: CASSPNRGGEKLFF.

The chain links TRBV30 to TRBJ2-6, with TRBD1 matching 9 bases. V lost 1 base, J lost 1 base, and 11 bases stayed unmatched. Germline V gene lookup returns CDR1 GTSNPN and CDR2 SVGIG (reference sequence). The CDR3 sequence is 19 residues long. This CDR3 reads CAWSDRDRVQGSGANVLTF. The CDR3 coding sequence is TGTGCCTGGAGTGACCGGGACAGGGTCCAAGGTTCTGGGGCCAACGTCCTGACTTTC.

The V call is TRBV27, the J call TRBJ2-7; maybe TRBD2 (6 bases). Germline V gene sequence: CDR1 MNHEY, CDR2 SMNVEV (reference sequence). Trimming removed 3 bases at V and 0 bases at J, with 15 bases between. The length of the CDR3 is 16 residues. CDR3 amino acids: CASSFLRLGNSYEQYF. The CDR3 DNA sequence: TGTGCCAGCAGTTTCTTAAGACTAGGAAACTCCTACGAGCAGTACTTC.

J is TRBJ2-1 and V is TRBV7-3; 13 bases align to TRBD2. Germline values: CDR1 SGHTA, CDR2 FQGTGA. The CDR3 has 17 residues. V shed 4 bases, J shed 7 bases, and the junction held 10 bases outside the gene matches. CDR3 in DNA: TGTGCCAGCAGCTCATACCCCGGACTAGCGGGAGTTAATGAGCAGTTCTTC. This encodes CASSSYPGLAGVNEQFF.

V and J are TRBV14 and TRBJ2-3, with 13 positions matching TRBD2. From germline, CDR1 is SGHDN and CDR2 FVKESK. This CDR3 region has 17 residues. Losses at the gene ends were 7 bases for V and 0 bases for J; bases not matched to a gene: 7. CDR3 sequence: CASNHGGLAGSTDTQYF. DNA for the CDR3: TGTGCCAGCAACCACGGGGGACTAGCGGGAAGCACAGATACGCAGTATTTT.

The CDR3 here is CASSPTTRADEQFF. CDR3 bases: TGTGCCAGCAGCCCAACGACTAGGGCCGATGAGCAGTTCTTC. The rearrangement joins TRBV7-7 to TRBJ2-1; possibly TRBD2 for D (6 bases). This CDR3 is built from 14 residues. Germline V gene sequence: CDR1 SSHAT, CDR2 FNYEAQ (reference sequence). V gave up 5 bases and J gave up 8 bases, with 16 bases separating them.